This T cell receptor (beta chain) comes out of a study of cytomegalovirus exposure and HLA in healthy donors. CDR1 and CDR2 (germline): KGHSH, LQKENI. V dropped 2 bases and J dropped 6; count of bases not matched to a gene: 5. CDR3 length: 17 residues. This PCR relied on a set of 60 Vbeta primers and 13 Jbeta primers. The data were produced by immunoSEQ multiplex PCR, yet TCRdb's version contains in-frame clones alone and is incomplete. This sample has about 230,000 clones, with about 84% found just once. This chain connects TRBV18 to TRBJ2-1; 15 nucleotides agree with TRBD2. The sequence came from a human donor in good health. The material sequenced was PBMCs. The CDR3 DNA sequence: TGTGCCAGCTCACCATCAGGGACTAGCGGGAGGTCCAATGAGCAGTTCTTC. Translating it yields CASSPSGTSGRSNEQFF.